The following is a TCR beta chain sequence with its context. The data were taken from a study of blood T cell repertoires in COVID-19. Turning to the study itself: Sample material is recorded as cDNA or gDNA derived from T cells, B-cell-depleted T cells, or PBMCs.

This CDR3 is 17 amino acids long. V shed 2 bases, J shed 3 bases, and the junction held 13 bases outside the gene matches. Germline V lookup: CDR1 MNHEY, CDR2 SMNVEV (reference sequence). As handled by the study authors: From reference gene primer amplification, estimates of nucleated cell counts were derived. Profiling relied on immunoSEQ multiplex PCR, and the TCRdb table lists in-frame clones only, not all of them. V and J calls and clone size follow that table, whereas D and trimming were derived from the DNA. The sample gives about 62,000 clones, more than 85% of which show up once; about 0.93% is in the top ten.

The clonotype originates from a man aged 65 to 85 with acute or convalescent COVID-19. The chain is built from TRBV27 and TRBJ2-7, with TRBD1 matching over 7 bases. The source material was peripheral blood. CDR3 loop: CASSLKRGRQGSYEQYF. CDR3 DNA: TGTGCCAGCAGTTTAAAAAGGGGGCGGCAGGGAAGCTACGAGCAGTACTTC.